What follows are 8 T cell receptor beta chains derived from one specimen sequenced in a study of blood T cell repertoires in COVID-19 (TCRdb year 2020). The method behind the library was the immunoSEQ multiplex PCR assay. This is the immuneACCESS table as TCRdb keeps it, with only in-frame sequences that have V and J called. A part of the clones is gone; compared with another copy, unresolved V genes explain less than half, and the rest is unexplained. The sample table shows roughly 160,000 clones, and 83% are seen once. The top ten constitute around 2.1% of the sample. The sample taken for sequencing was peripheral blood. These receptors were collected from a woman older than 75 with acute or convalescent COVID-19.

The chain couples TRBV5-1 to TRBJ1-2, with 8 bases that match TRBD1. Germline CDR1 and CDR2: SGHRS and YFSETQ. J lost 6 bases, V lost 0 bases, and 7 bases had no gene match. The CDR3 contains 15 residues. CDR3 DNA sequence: TGCGCCAGCAGCTTGGGAACGACAGGGGTGGATGGCTACACCTTC. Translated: CASSLGTTGVDGYTF.

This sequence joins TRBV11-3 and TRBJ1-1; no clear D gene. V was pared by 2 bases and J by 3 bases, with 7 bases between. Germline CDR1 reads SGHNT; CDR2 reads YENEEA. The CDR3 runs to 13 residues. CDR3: CASSLFSDTEAFF. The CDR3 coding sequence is TGTGCCAGCAGCTTATTCTCCGACACTGAAGCTTTCTTT.

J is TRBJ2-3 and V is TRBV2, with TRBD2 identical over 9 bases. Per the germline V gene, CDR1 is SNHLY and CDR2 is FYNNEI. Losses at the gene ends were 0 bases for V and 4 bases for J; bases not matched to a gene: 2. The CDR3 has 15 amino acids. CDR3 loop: CASSEASGGPDTQYF. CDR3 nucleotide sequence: TGTGCCAGCAGTGAAGCTAGCGGGGGCCCAGATACGCAGTATTTT.

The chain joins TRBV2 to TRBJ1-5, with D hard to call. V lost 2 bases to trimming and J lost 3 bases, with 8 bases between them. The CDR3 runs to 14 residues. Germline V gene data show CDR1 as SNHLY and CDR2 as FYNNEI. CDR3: CASSELNTNQPQHF. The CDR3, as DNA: TGTGCCAGCAGTGAACTCAACACCAATCAGCCCCAGCATTTT.

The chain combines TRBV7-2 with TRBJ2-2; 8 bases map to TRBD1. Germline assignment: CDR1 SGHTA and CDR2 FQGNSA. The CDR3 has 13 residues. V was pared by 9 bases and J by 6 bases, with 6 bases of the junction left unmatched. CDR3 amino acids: CASQGARSGELFF. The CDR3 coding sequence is TGTGCCAGTCAGGGGGCGCGATCCGGGGAGCTGTTTTTT.

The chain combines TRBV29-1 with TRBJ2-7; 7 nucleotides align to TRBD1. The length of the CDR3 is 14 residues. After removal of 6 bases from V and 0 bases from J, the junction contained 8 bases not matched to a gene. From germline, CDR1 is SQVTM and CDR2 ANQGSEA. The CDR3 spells CSVAPTGSSYEQYF. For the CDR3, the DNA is TGCAGCGTGGCCCCGACAGGGAGCTCCTACGAGCAGTACTTC.

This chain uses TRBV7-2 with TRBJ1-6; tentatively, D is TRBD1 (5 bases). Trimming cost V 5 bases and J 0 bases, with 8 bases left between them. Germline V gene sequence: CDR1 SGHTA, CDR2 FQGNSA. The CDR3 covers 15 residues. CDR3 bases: TGTGCCAGCAGCGCCCAGGGCTCCTATAATTCACCCCTCCACTTT. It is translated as CASSAQGSYNSPLHF.

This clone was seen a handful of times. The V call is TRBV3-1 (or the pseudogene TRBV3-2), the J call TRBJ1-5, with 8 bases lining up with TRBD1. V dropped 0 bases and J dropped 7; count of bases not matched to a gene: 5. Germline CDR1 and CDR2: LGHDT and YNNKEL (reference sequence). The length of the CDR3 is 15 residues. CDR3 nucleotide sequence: TGTGCCAGCAGCCAAGATGTAAGACAGGGGCAGCCCCAGCATTTT. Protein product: CASSQDVRQGQPQHF.